The rows below give T cell receptor beta chains drawn from one sample of a study of tumor-infiltrating lymphocytes in primary liver carcinoma. TCRdb fed the multiplex PCR reads into MiXCR, producing one record per CDR3 protein. The table has almost 200,000 distinct CDR3 sequences, about 61% seen once; the top ten hold 6% to 8.5%. Sample: peripheral blood. Receptors were obtained from a woman aged 55-70 years with primary liver carcinoma and hepatitis B virus infection. CDR3s include the opening cysteine and the closing phenylalanine or tryptophan. The D gene is left open where the match is weak. Only part of the rows carry a size: once, few, many, or a class if the clone is expanded.

V gene,clone size,D gene,J gene,CDR3 DNA,CDR3 protein
TRBV11-3,.,.,TRBJ2-1,TGTGCCAGCCTCCAGACGGGGACCTACAATGAGCAGTTCTTC,CASLQTGTYNEQFF
TRBV4-1,many,TRBD1,TRBJ2-4,TGCGCCAGCACCCAACGCCAGGGACAGGGCGCCATTCAGTACTTC,CASTQRQGQGAIQYF
TRBV11-2,once,TRBD1,TRBJ1-2,TGTACAAGCAGCTCCGACCGGGACAGATGGGGCTACACCTTC,CTSSSDRDRWGYTF
TRBV11-2,.,TRBD2,TRBJ2-3,TGTGCCAGCAGACCAGAGGCGGGAGGCACAGATGCGCAATATTTT,CASRPEAGGTDAQYF
TRBV4-1,.,TRBD1,TRBJ2-5,TGCGCCAACAGCCAAGATCCGAAGGGGGCGGAGACCCAGTACTTC,CANSQDPKGAETQYF
TRBV12-3/TRBV12-4,many,.,TRBJ1-1,TGTGCCAGCAGTCCCCCCGGCGGAGGGTTCACTGAAGCTTTCTTT,CASSPPGGGFTEAFF
TRBV11-3,.,.,TRBJ1-5,TGTGCCAGCAGCTCAGAAACGGAGAGGGGTGAAACTCAGCCCCAGCTTTTT,CASSSETERGETQPQLF
TRBV28,few,.,TRBJ2-6,TGTGCCAGCAGTTTTTCCGGGACAACCAACGTCCTGACTTTC,CASSFSGTTNVLTF
TRBV5-1,few,.,TRBJ1-1,TGCGCCACCAGCTTGGATGGAGTCCTCGGGACTGAAGCTTTCTTT,CATSLDGVLGTEAFF
TRBV6-5,.,.,TRBJ1-2,TGTTCCAGCAGCCGCACGTACCTTGAGACTAACTATGGCTACACCTTC,CSSSRTYLETNYGYTF
TRBV28,few,.,TRBJ1-6,TGTGCCAGCAGTCTCCCTGTGGGTAATAATTCACCCCTCCACTTT,CASSLPVGNNSPLHF
TRBV5-6,.,.,TRBJ1-1,TGTGCCAGCAGCTACCCAGGGGTTTCGTCGATCACTGAAGCTTTCTTT,CASSYPGVSSITEAFF
TRBV7-9,.,TRBD2,TRBJ2-5,TGTACCAGCAGCTTTAGACTAGCGAGAGGGCAAGAGACCCAGTACTTC,CTSSFRLARGQETQYF
TRBV6-4,few,.,TRBJ2-3,TGTGCCAGCAGTGGGGACAGCACAGATACGCAGTATTTT,CASSGDSTDTQYF
TRBV4-2,many,.,TRBJ1-1,TGTGCCAGCAGCCAAGGGTTCAACTTCGCTTTCTTT,CASSQGFNFAFF
TRBV11-3,.,.,TRBJ2-3,TGTGCCAGCACCTTAGGATTGGGCAGCGCAGATACGCAGTATTTT,CASTLGLGSADTQYF
TRBV24-1,.,.,TRBJ2-2,TGTGCCACCAGTGATTTACGCAGAAACGCCGGGGAGCTGTTTTTT,CATSDLRRNAGELFF
TRBV11-1,once,.,TRBJ1-1,TGTGCCGGCAGCTCCGGTAACAGGATGAACACGGAAGCTTTCTTT,CAGSSGNRMNTEAFF
TRBV11-2,few,.,TRBJ2-7,TGTGCCAGCAGCTCCCTCAAGGGGGGGCGCCAAGAGCAGTACTTC,CASSSLKGGRQEQYF
TRBV6-1,.,.,TRBJ2-1,TGTGCCAGCAGCCCCCTAGAGGGAGAGGATGACATTGAGCAGTTCTTC,CASSPLEGEDDIEQFF
TRBV19,.,.,TRBJ1-1,TGTGCCAGCAAGGCGAAAACAGGGTTGGGGACTGAAGCTTTCTTT,CASKAKTGLGTEAFF
TRBV11-2,.,TRBD2,TRBJ2-3,TGTGCCAGCTCCTCGGTAGCGGGAGTACTTAGCACAGATACGCAGTATTTT,CASSSVAGVLSTDTQYF
TRBV30,few,.,TRBJ2-7,TGTGCCTGGAGGGATCGAACTAGGGGCTCCTACGAGCAGTACTTC,CAWRDRTRGSYEQYF
TRBV5-1,.,TRBD1,TRBJ1-5,TGCGCCAGCAGCCCCGGACAGGGCGGATCGTACGGTCAGCCCCAGCATTTT,CASSPGQGGSYGQPQHF
TRBV11-3,.,.,TRBJ2-3,TGTGCCTTCTCTGGGGGCTCAGATACGCGGTATTTT,CAFSGGSDTRYF